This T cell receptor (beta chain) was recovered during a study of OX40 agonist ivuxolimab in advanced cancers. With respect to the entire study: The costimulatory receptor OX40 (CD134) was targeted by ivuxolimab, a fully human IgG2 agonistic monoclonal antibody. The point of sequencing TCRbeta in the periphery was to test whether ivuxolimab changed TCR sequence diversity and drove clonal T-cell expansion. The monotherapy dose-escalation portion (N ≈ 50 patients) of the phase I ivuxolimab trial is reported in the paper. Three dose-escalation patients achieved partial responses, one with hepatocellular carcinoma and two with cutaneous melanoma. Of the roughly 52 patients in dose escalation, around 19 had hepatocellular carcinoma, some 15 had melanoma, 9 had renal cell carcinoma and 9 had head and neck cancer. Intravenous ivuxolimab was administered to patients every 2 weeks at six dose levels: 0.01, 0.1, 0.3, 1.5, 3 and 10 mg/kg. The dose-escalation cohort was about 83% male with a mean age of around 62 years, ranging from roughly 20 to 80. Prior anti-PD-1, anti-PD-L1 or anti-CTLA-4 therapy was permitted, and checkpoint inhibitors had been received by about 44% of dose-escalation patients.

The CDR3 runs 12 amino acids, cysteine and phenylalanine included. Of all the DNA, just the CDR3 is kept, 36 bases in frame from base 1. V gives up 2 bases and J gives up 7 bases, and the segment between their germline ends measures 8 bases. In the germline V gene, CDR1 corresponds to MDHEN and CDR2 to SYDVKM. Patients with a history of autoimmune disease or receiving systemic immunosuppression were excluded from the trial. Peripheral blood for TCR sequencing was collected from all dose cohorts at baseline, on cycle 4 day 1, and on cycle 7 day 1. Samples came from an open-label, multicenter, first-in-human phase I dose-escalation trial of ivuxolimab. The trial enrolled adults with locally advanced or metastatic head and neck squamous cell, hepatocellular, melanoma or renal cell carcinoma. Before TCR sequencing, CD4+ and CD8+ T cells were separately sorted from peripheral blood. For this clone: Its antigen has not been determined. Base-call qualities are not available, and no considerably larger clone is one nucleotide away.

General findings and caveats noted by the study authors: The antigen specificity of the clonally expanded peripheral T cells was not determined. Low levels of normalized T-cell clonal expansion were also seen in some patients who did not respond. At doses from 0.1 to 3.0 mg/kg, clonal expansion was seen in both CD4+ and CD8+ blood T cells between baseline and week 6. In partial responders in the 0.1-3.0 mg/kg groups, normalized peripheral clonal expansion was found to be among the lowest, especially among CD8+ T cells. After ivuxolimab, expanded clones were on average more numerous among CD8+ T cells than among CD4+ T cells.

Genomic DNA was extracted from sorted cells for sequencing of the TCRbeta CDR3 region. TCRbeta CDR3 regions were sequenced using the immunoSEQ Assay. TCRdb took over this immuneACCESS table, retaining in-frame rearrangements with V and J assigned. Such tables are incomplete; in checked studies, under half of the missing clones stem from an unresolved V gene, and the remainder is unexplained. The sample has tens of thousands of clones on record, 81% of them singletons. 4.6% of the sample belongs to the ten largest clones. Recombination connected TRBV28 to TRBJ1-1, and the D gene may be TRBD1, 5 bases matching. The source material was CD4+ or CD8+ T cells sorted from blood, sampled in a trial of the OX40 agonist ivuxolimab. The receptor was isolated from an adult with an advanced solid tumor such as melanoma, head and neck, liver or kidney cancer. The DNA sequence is TGTGCCAGCAGTTTACAGGGTTTTGAAGCTTTCTTT. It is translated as CASSLQGFEAFF.